The present T cell receptor (beta chain) was sequenced within a study of CDR3 diversity in severe acne. By its share, this clonotype is medium-sized. One entry per CDR3 protein results from TCRdb running MiXCR on the PCR reads. This table has some 90,000 distinct CDR3 sequences, roughly half appearing once. The CDR3 loop spans 15 amino acids. V was clipped by 0 bases and J by 3 bases; unmatched bases: 2. Germline assignment: CDR1 MRHNA and CDR2 SNTAGT. Input material: blood. The origin of this receptor is a male donor in good health, serving as a control. The chain couples TRBV6-4 to TRBJ2-3, with 8 bases that match TRBD2. The CDR3 nucleotides are TGTGCCAGCAGTGACTCACCGGGGGGGACAGATACGCAGTATTTT. Translating it yields CASSDSPGGTDTQYF.